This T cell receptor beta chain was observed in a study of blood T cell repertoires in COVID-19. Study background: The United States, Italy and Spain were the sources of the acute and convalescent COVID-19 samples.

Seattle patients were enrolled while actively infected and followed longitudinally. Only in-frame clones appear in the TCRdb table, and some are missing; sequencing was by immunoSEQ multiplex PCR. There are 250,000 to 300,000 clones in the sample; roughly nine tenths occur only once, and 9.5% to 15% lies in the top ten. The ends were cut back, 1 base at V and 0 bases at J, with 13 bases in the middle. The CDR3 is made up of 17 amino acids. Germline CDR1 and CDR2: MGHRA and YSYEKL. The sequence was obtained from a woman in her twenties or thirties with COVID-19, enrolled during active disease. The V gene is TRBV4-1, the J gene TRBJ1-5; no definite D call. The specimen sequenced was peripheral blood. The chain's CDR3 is CASSQVNVAYSNQPQHF. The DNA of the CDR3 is TGCGCCAGCAGCCAAGTTAACGTCGCCTATAGCAATCAGCCCCAGCATTTT.